Presented here are 29 T cell receptor beta chains from one specimen sequenced in a study of cytomegalovirus exposure and HLA in healthy donors. Primers: 60 Vbeta forward and 13 Jbeta reverse. The method was immunoSEQ multiplex PCR; TCRdb's version includes in-frame clones alone and lacks a portion of them. In the table there are 60,000 or so clones, 65% to 75% of which are singletons. The sample was PBMCs. These receptors were taken from a man aged 50-60 years in good health and CMV-seropositive.

Comments on this clone: A far larger clone is only one base removed, so a read error is likely. Other DNA sequences within the sample encode an identical CDR3. The V gene is TRBV27, the J gene TRBJ1-2, with a possible D match to TRBD1 (5 bases). The length of the CDR3 is 15 residues. CDR1 is MNHEY, CDR2 SMNVEV, per germline (reference sequence). CDR3 loop: CASSLAIGGDYGYTF. The CDR3 DNA follows: TGTGCCAGCAGTTTGGCCATTGGGGGGGATTATGGGTACACCTTC.

The rearrangement uses TRBV7-9 and TRBJ2-7; a possible D gene is TRBD2 (5 bases). V was clipped by 4 bases and J by 3 bases, with 16 bases between them. The CDR3 contains 15 residues. Per germline, CDR1 SEHNR and CDR2 FQNEAQ (reference sequence). The CDR3 protein is CASSSIHEGFYEQYF. CDR3 coding DNA: TGTGCCAGCAGCTCTATACACGAGGGATTCTACGAGCAGTACTTC.

This chain joins TRBV5-4 and TRBJ2-1, with a possible D match to TRBD2 (6 bases). The CDR3 spans 13 residues. V was trimmed by 2 bases and J by 10 bases, leaving 13 bases between them. CDR1 SGHNT and CDR2 YYREEE come from the germline V gene (reference sequence). CDR3 nucleotide sequence: TGTGCCAGCAGCTTAAGCGGAGGGAAAGAGCAGTTCTTC. This codes for CASSLSGGKEQFF.

V gene TRBV6-1 combines with J gene TRBJ2-1; no clear D gene. The V gene lost 3 bases and the J gene lost 0 bases, with 21 bases spanning the gap. Germline lookup yields CDR1 MNHNS and CDR2 SASEGT. The CDR3 covers 19 residues. The CDR3 nucleotides are TGTGCCAGCAGTGATTTTTCGTTCCCCCGTCCGGGCTCCTACAATGAGCAGTTCTTC. Translating gives CASSDFSFPRPGSYNEQFF.

This sequence joins TRBV9 and TRBJ2-2; D not certain. The CDR3 loop spans 19 amino acids. V lost 2 bases and J lost 0, with 20 bases in between. Germline V gives CDR1 SGDLS, CDR2 YYNGEE. The CDR3, as DNA: TGTGCCAGCAGCGTTATACCCTTCAAGACATCCGCGAACACCGGGGAGCTGTTTTTT. This sequence encodes CASSVIPFKTSANTGELFF.

With respect to this clone: One end of the junction fails to match germline, which may point to a read error. The chain joins TRBV27 to TRBJ1-1; D might be TRBD1 (5 bases). CDR1 MNHEY and CDR2 SMNVEV come from the germline V gene (reference sequence). CDR3 size: 13 residues. This CDR3 is CASSFPDSPEAFF. CDR3 nucleotide sequence: TGTGCCAGCAGTTTCCCCGACAGCCCTGAGGCTTTCTTT.

The sample holds a few counts of this clone. The gene calls are TRBV28 and TRBJ2-3, with TRBD1 matching over 12 bases. CDR1 is MDHEN and CDR2 is SYDVKM in the germline V gene. J gave up 7 bases and V 5 bases, and 10 bases lay outside the gene matches. The CDR3 loop spans 16 amino acids. This CDR3 reads CASSPRGTGGRNTQYF. CDR3 nucleotides: TGTGCCAGCAGTCCCCGAGGGACAGGGGGCCGGAATACGCAGTATTTT.

This clone was counted between two and nine times. The CDR3 protein is CASSSSGLAGGDEQFF. CDR3 DNA: TGCGCCAGCAGCTCCTCCGGACTAGCGGGAGGGGATGAGCAGTTCTTC. This chain connects TRBV5-1 to TRBJ2-1, with 15 bases identical to TRBD2. Trimming removed 3 bases from V and 8 bases from J; junction bases left unmatched: 6. The CDR3 extends over 16 amino acids. Germline V CDR1 and CDR2: SGHRS, YFSETQ.

This clone turned up a few times. The chain joins TRBV19 to TRBJ2-1; tentative D call: TRBD2 (6 bases). The CDR3 is made up of 13 amino acids. V was cut by 0 bases and J by 9 bases, with 9 bases left in between. Germline V CDR1 and CDR2: LNHDA, SQIVND (reference sequence). CDR3 sequence (DNA): TGTGCCAGTAGTATAGACTCCGGGGGTGAGCAGTTCTTC. Translated, it gives CASSIDSGGEQFF.

The chain couples TRBV27 to TRBJ2-7, with TRBD2 identical over 11 bases. The germline V gene encodes CDR1 MNHEY and CDR2 SMNVEV (reference sequence). This CDR3 is 17 amino acids long. J gave up 0 bases and V 0 bases, and 4 bases lay outside the gene matches. The CDR3 spells CASSLSVGLAGSYEQYF. CDR3 sequence (DNA): TGTGCCAGCAGTTTATCGGTAGGACTAGCGGGCTCCTACGAGCAGTACTTC.

This chain links TRBV15 with TRBJ1-2; TRBD1 agrees at 7 bases. From germline, CDR1 is LNHNV and CDR2 YYDKDF (reference sequence). Trimming took 1 base from V and 8 from J; bases not matched to a gene: 16. CDR3 size: 17 residues. The CDR3 sequence is CATSRGGRTGVGVGYTF. CDR3 bases: TGTGCCACCAGCAGAGGTGGACGCACAGGGGTTGGGGTGGGCTACACCTTC.

V is TRBV27 and J is TRBJ2-1, with TRBD2 matching over 7 bases. The V and J ends lost 5 bases and 7 bases, in that order; junction bases with no gene match: 5. The CDR3 runs to 13 residues. CDR1 is MNHEY and CDR2 is SMNVEV in the germline V gene (reference sequence). Written as DNA, the CDR3 is TGTGCCAGCAGTACAGGACTAGAAAATGAGCAGTTCTTC. Its protein product is CASSTGLENEQFF.

This clone has just a few counts. The chain employs TRBV9 and TRBJ2-7, with D possibly matching TRBD1 (6 bases). Per the germline V gene, CDR1 is SGDLS and CDR2 is YYNGEE. The CDR3 runs 15 residues. Trimming shortened V by 4 bases and J by 9 bases, and 23 bases separated the two germline ends. In DNA form, the CDR3 reads TGTGCCAGCAGCAAAGATCCGGGACAAGGTTCAAGGCAGTACTTC. Translating gives CASSKDPGQGSRQYF.

The chain uses TRBV10-2 and TRBJ1-2; 7 bases align to TRBD1. V shed 6 bases, J shed 7 bases, and the junction held 5 bases outside the gene matches. CDR3 length equals 12 residues. Germline V gene data show CDR1 as WSHSY and CDR2 as SAAADI. CDR3: CASRTGSSGYTF. The CDR3 DNA reads TGCGCCAGCAGGACAGGGAGCAGTGGCTACACCTTC.

This clone was detected a few times. This chain joins TRBV5-1 and TRBJ1-2; maybe TRBD1 (5 bases). This CDR3 spans 13 amino acids. In germline, CDR1 is SGHRS, CDR2 YFSETQ. The V end was cut by 0 bases, the J end by 2 bases, with 5 bases between. The CDR3 loop is CASSLGQNYGYTF. Here the CDR3 DNA reads TGCGCCAGCAGCTTGGGACAGAACTATGGCTACACCTTC.

The CDR3 is CASSQEQREGYNEQFF. CDR3 nucleotides: TGCGCCAGCAGCCAAGAACAGCGGGAGGGTTACAATGAGCAGTTCTTC. The rearrangement uses TRBV4-1 and TRBJ2-1; 10 nucleotides line up with TRBD2. V lost 0 bases, J lost 4 bases, and 3 bases stayed unmatched. The CDR3 loop spans 16 amino acids. Germline CDR1 and CDR2: MGHRA and YSYEKL.

The chain combines TRBV4-3 with TRBJ2-5; TRBD2 agrees at 11 bases. This CDR3 is built from 16 residues. Germline V CDR1 and CDR2: LGHNA, YSLEER. V was clipped by 0 bases and J by 5 bases; unmatched bases: 5. The CDR3 here is CASSQDFASGGETQYF. CDR3 in DNA: TGCGCCAGCAGCCAAGATTTTGCTAGCGGGGGGGAGACCCAGTACTTC.

The CDR3 DNA sequence: TGTGCCAGCAGCGAGGGGGTCATGAATGAAAAACTGTTTTTT. Its translation: CASSEGVMNEKLFF. The J gene is TRBJ1-4, the V gene TRBV9; possibly TRBD1 for D (6 bases). Trimming took off 3 bases at V and 5 bases at J, with 11 bases between the two ends. The CDR3 runs 14 residues. Germline V gives CDR1 SGDLS, CDR2 YYNGEE.

The chain links TRBV4-2 to TRBJ2-7, with TRBD1 identical over 9 bases. This CDR3 comprises 16 residues. Germline values: CDR1 LGHNA, CDR2 YNFKEQ. The J segment lost 3 bases and the V segment lost 0 bases, leaving 6 bases of the junction unmatched. DNA of the CDR3: TGTGCCAGCAGCCAAGATCGGACAGGGGTGGACTACGAGCAGTACTTC. The encoded protein is CASSQDRTGVDYEQYF.

This clone occurred once. The V gene is TRBV4-3, the J gene TRBJ2-1; the D gene is possibly TRBD2 (7 bases). Germline values: CDR1 LGHNA, CDR2 YSLEER. V was cut by 2 bases and J by 0 bases, with 14 bases left in between. There are 17 residues in the CDR3. The CDR3 DNA reads TGCGCCAGCAGCCAATACCGCGCGGGGGCCTCCTACAATGAGCAGTTCTTC. Encoded protein: CASSQYRAGASYNEQFF.

The J gene is TRBJ1-5, the V gene TRBV30, with D tentatively TRBD1 (6 bases). V was cut by 0 bases and J by 5 bases, with 17 bases left in between. Germline V lookup: CDR1 GTSNPN, CDR2 SVGIG (reference sequence). The length of the CDR3 is 16 residues. The CDR3 reads CAWSVPWPGVDQPQHF. CDR3 in DNA: TGTGCCTGGAGTGTACCCTGGCCAGGGGTAGATCAGCCCCAGCATTTT.

This clone was found a few times. The chain joins TRBV6-5 to TRBJ2-7; 7 bases align to TRBD2. V trimming: 2 bases; J trimming: 5 bases; junction bases outside the gene matches: 6. Germline V gives CDR1 MNHEY, CDR2 SVGAGI. CDR3 length: 14 amino acids. As DNA, the CDR3 is TGTGCCAGCAGTTACCAGCGGGGACCCGACGAGCAGTACTTC. The encoded protein is CASSYQRGPDEQYF.

The J gene is TRBJ1-5, the V gene TRBV6-5, with D perhaps TRBD1 (5 bases). The CDR3 contains 13 residues. Germline CDR1 and CDR2: MNHEY and SVGAGI. The V end lost 5 bases, the J end lost 4 bases, and 9 bases lay between the germline ends. The CDR3 nucleotides are TGTGCCAGCAGTGCGGGGGTAAATCAGCCCCAGCATTTT. Translating gives CASSAGVNQPQHF.

The V call is TRBV29-1, the J call TRBJ1-2; a weak D match, TRBD1 (6 bases). Germline V gene lookup returns CDR1 SQVTM and CDR2 ANQGSEA. The V end lost 5 bases, the J end lost 4 bases, and 17 bases lay between the germline ends. The CDR3 is made up of 14 amino acids. CDR3 region: CSVRGGAGAYGYTF. The CDR3 nucleotides read TGCAGCGTTCGGGGGGGGGCAGGGGCCTATGGCTACACCTTC.

The chain is built from TRBV29-1 and TRBJ2-7, with D maybe TRBD2 (6 bases). Germline assignment: CDR1 SQVTM and CDR2 ANQGSEA. The CDR3 totals 13 residues. The V and J ends lost 5 bases and 2 bases respectively, with 13 bases between them. The chain's CDR3 is CSVTGTPAYEQYF. The CDR3 DNA reads as TGCAGCGTTACCGGGACTCCAGCCTACGAGCAGTACTTC.

This sequence joins TRBV4-3 and TRBJ1-1; D unclear. This CDR3 has 15 amino acids. Germline CDR1 reads LGHNA; CDR2 reads YSLEER. V was clipped by 0 bases and J by 4 bases, with 12 bases between them. For the CDR3, the DNA is TGCGCCAGCAGCCAAGACTGGGTTACGGGCACTGAAGCTTTCTTT. It is translated as CASSQDWVTGTEAFF.

The CDR3 region is CASSQGGRRVSGNTIYF. CDR3 nucleotide sequence: TGTGCCAGCAGCCAAGGGGGCAGGAGAGTCTCTGGAAACACCATATATTTT. This sequence joins TRBV14 and TRBJ1-3; the D gene is possibly TRBD1 (5 bases). V was clipped by 1 base and J by 0 bases, with 13 bases between them. This CDR3 contains 17 residues. CDR1 and CDR2 (germline): SGHDN, FVKESK.

This chain links TRBV9 with TRBJ2-5; D is possibly TRBD2 (7 bases). The CDR3 loop spans 14 amino acids. The ends were cut back, 3 bases at V and 5 bases at J, with 14 bases in the middle. CDR1 is SGDLS, CDR2 YYNGEE, per germline. The chain's CDR3 is CASSEGGSGETQYF. As DNA, the CDR3 is TGTGCCAGCAGCGAGGGGGGGAGTGGGGAGACCCAGTACTTC. Full variable domain (rest looked up from reference TRBV9 and TRBJ2-5): DSGVTQTPKHLITATGQRVTLRCSPRSGDLSVYWYQQSLDQGLQFLIQYYNGEERAKGNILERFSAQQFPDLHSELNLSSLELGDSALYFCASSEGGSGETQYFGPGTRLLVL.

Only a few counts were recorded for this clone. The chain joins TRBV18 to TRBJ2-4; 7 bases map to TRBD1. V trimming: 3 bases; J trimming: 0 bases; junction bases outside the gene matches: 8. The CDR3 covers 17 residues. From germline, CDR1 is KGHSH and CDR2 LQKENI. CDR3 sequence (DNA): TGTGCCAGCTCACCTCTTGGGACAGTACTAGCCAAAAACATTCAGTACTTC. This encodes CASSPLGTVLAKNIQYF.